This is a list of T cell receptor beta chains from one sample in a study of control samples from healthy donors and cancer patients. Using immunoSEQ multiplex PCR, the repertoire was profiled, and TCRdb retains in-frame clones only, with some absent. In the table there are 20,000 to 25,000 clones, roughly four fifths of which are singletons. Input material: PBMCs. The receptors stem from a man aged 55 to 69 with head and neck cancer. CDR3s include the opening cysteine and the closing phenylalanine or tryptophan.

CASRKRGEYEKLFF	TRBJ1-4	TRBV12-1
CASSTSPTGSEQYF	TRBJ2-7	TRBV9
CAISESAGAGTGELFF	TRBJ2-2	TRBV10-3
CASSQEASGRAGQFF	TRBJ2-1	TRBV4-1
CASSSIYEQYF	TRBJ2-7	TRBV5-1
CASSPSAVAYGYTF	TRBJ1-2	TRBV7-8
CSVEGLRDGGYTF	TRBJ1-2	TRBV29-1
CASSSLYRAMNTEAFF	TRBJ1-1	TRBV18
CASSATDPGQGAYEQYF	TRBJ2-7	TRBV3-1/TRBV3-2
CSVAGLTEAFF	TRBJ1-1	TRBV29-1
CASSISGQNQPQHF	TRBJ1-5	TRBV19
CASSRTGTDNSPLHF	TRBJ1-6	TRBV13
CASSKATTLGQATNEKLFF	TRBJ1-4	TRBV21-1
CSASPSGKALYNEQFF	TRBJ2-1	TRBV20-1
CAWKKGSSYEQYF	TRBJ2-7	TRBV30
CASSAQGLVADTQYF	TRBJ2-3	TRBV9
CASSLGRPGWSGANVLTF	TRBJ2-6	TRBV27
CASSLAEDRGIRRSGNTIYF	TRBJ1-3	TRBV7-2
CASIRRRDDTEAFF	TRBJ1-1	TRBV19
CSVPTGYYNEQFF	TRBJ2-1	TRBV29-1
CASSTRTGLRYEQYF	TRBJ2-7	TRBV11-2
CASSLGLIYGYTF	TRBJ1-2	TRBV19
CASSSLITDTQYF	TRBJ2-3	TRBV2
CASSRGTGGNEQFF	TRBJ2-1	TRBV4-3
CASSDGAGNTIYF	TRBJ1-3	TRBV25-1
CASSLYGSANEQFF	TRBJ2-1	TRBV5-6
CASSPKIRRDYEQYF	TRBJ2-7	TRBV28
CASSSGGRGDFAGELFF	TRBJ2-2	TRBV27
CATSDLASPSTDTQYF	TRBJ2-3	TRBV24-1
CASSQGTGGAYTF	TRBJ1-2	TRBV4-1
CATSRGRVGYEQYF	TRBJ2-7	TRBV15
CASSFFGQPQHF	TRBJ1-5	TRBV7-2
CASSYLTGPNTEAFF	TRBJ1-1	TRBV11-3
CASSLLTSGGPYEQYF	TRBJ2-7	TRBV19
CASSGSLAGGGGQETQYF	TRBJ2-5	TRBV19
CASTEGSNEQFF	TRBJ2-1	TRBV2